This T cell receptor beta chain is from a study of T cell responses to AZD1222 COVID-19 vaccine. Study context: Doses given second, at about 4 or about 12 weeks, were pooled. Overall study findings and caveats: Repertoire samples came only from after the peak T cell response. Clonal diversity may have been underestimated, and the donors were mostly white British, with more females than males.

TCRdb keeps only in-frame clones here, not all; method: immunoSEQ multiplex PCR. The data show 160,000 or so clones, approximately 91% seen once. As for this clone: Antigen: not known.

The V gene lost 1 base and the J gene lost 8 bases, with 23 bases spanning the gap. Germline V gene data show CDR1 as LNHDA and CDR2 as SQIVND (reference sequence). The CDR3 extends over 17 amino acids. This clonotype was sampled from an adult in good health. The sample here was peripheral blood, taken on day 0 of AZD1222 vaccination. J is TRBJ1-1 and V is TRBV19; D uncertain. The CDR3 is CASSIGGRTGSPPEAFF. As DNA, the CDR3 is TGTGCCAGTAGTATAGGGGGTCGAACGGGGTCGCCCCCAGAAGCTTTCTTT.